Below, 28 T cell receptor beta chains from the same sample are listed, as sequenced in a study of blood T cell repertoires in COVID-19. The repertoire was sequenced with immunoSEQ multiplex PCR; TCRdb's copy has only in-frame clones and lacks some. The table has fewer than 35,000 clones, roughly 85% seen once; the top ten hold 7% to 10%. The sample consisted of peripheral blood. All receptors come from a man at least 80 years old with active COVID-19.

J is TRBJ2-3 and V is TRBV16; 10 bases align to TRBD1. V gave up 0 bases and J gave up 3 bases; unmatched junction bases: 9. The germline gives CDR1 KGHSY, CDR2 FQNENV. CDR3 length: 18 residues. CDR3 nucleotide sequence: TGTGCCAGCAGCCAATCCAGGACAGGGGGGGCTTCAACAGATACGCAGTATTTT. Its translation is CASSQSRTGGASTDTQYF.

The V call is TRBV27, the J call TRBJ2-3; D perhaps matches TRBD2 (7 bases). The length of the CDR3 is 14 residues. Trimming stripped 7 bases from V and 10 bases from J, with 21 bases between. Germline assignment: CDR1 MNHEY and CDR2 SMNVEV (reference sequence). Here the CDR3 reads CASTRLRGAAAQYF. CDR3 in DNA: TGTGCCAGCACCCGGCTTCGGGGGGCGGCTGCGCAGTATTTT.

The rearrangement joins TRBV19 to TRBJ1-1; a possible D gene is TRBD1 (5 bases). There are 14 residues in the CDR3. CDR1 is LNHDA, CDR2 SQIVND, per germline (reference sequence). V gave up 3 bases and J gave up 4 bases, with 12 bases separating them. The CDR3 sequence is CASSMPFRGTEAFF. CDR3 nucleotide sequence: TGTGCCAGTAGTATGCCCTTTAGGGGCACTGAAGCTTTCTTT. The variable domain in full, with the rest retrieved from reference TRBV19 and TRBJ1-1, is DGGITQSPKYLFRKEGQNVTLSCEQNLNHDAMYWYRQDPGQGLRLIYYSQIVNDFQKGDIAEGYSVSREKKESFPLTVTSAQKNPTAFYLCASSMPFRGTEAFFGQGTRLTVV.

The chain is built from TRBV12-3 or TRBV12-4 and TRBJ2-1; D is uncertain. The ends were cut back, 6 bases at V and 8 bases at J, with 8 bases in the middle. This CDR3 is built from 11 residues. The DNA for the CDR3 is TGTGCCAGCAGGGGCTCCGATGAGCAGTTCTTC. This encodes CASRGSDEQFF.

The genes are TRBV19 and TRBJ2-1; 9 bases line up with TRBD2. CDR1 is LNHDA and CDR2 is SQIVND in the germline V gene (reference sequence). J gave up 6 bases and V 5 bases, and 8 bases lay outside the gene matches. The CDR3 is made up of 15 amino acids. The CDR3: CASSHSGGTLNEQFF. The CDR3 bases are TGTGCCAGTAGTCACAGCGGGGGGACCCTCAATGAGCAGTTCTTC. Complete variable domain (other parts from reference TRBV19 and TRBJ2-1): DGGITQSPKYLFRKEGQNVTLSCEQNLNHDAMYWYRQDPGQGLRLIYYSQIVNDFQKGDIAEGYSVSREKKESFPLTVTSAQKNPTAFYLCASSHSGGTLNEQFFGPGTRLTVL.

The rearrangement uses TRBV11-2 and TRBJ1-3; D is undetermined. Germline V gives CDR1 SGHAT, CDR2 FQNNGV. The CDR3 is made up of 13 amino acids. V shed 4 bases and J shed 6 bases, with 10 bases lying between them. The DNA of the CDR3 is TGTGCCAGCAGCTCGCCATTACAAAACACCATATATTTT. Residues: CASSSPLQNTIYF.

The V gene is TRBV6-5, the J gene TRBJ1-2, with a weak D call TRBD1 (5 bases). The CDR3 consists of 13 residues. Trimming stripped 0 bases from V and 8 bases from J, with 10 bases between. Germline values: CDR1 MNHEY, CDR2 SVGAGI. In DNA, the CDR3 is TGTGCCAGCAGTTACTCCGGCGGACAAGGCTACACCTTC. Translating it yields CASSYSGGQGYTF.

In nucleotides, the CDR3 is TGTGCCAGCCGACCCTTGGGGGGGGCAAACAATCAGCCCCAGCATTTT. Protein: CASRPLGGANNQPQHF. The chain joins TRBV28 to TRBJ1-5; possibly TRBD1 for D (6 bases). V lost 8 bases, J lost 3 bases, and 20 bases lay in between. Germline values: CDR1 MDHEN, CDR2 SYDVKM. The CDR3 runs to 16 residues. The full variable domain, with the rest looked up from reference TRBV28 and TRBJ1-5, is DVKVTQSSRYLVKRTGEKVFLECVQDMDHENMFWYRQDPGLGLRLIYFSYDVKMKEKGDIPEGYSVSREKKERFSLILESASTNQTSMYLCASRPLGGANNQPQHFGDGTRLSIL.

The count of this clone is one. The chain is built from TRBV3-1 (or the pseudogene TRBV3-2) and TRBJ1-5, with a weak D call TRBD1 (5 bases). The V and J ends lost 0 bases and 2 bases respectively, with 11 bases between them. The CDR3 extends over 16 amino acids. Per the germline V gene, CDR1 is LGHDT and CDR2 is YNNKEL (reference sequence). The CDR3 loop reads CASSQESGQGNQPQHF. The CDR3 DNA reads TGTGCCAGCAGCCAAGAATCAGGGCAGGGCAATCAGCCCCAGCATTTT.

This clone showed up just once. The chain recombines TRBV19 with TRBJ1-4, with TRBD1 matching over 7 bases. The CDR3 consists of 13 residues. Trimming removed 9 bases from V and 4 bases from J; junction bases left unmatched: 5. Germline-derived CDR1 and CDR2 are LNHDA and SQIVND (reference sequence). The CDR3 region has the DNA TGTGCCAGCGGGACAGAAGTTAATGAAAAACTGTTTTTT. Amino acids: CASGTEVNEKLFF.

V is TRBV27 and J is TRBJ1-2; TRBD1 matches at 7 bases. There are 15 residues in the CDR3. Germline trimming cut 7 bases from V and 2 bases from J; bases unmatched to any gene: 10. Germline CDR1 is MNHEY and CDR2 is SMNVEV (reference sequence). The CDR3 DNA reads as TGTGCCAGCACGCCCCTAACAGGGGTAAACTATGGCTACACCTTC. Protein sequence: CASTPLTGVNYGYTF.

V and J are TRBV28 and TRBJ1-2, with no clear D. The germline V and J ends were trimmed by 4 bases and 0 bases, with 6 bases remaining between them. The CDR3 length is 13 residues. Germline-derived CDR1 and CDR2 are MDHEN and SYDVKM. The CDR3 region is CASSYGANYGYTF. The CDR3 coding sequence is TGTGCCAGCAGTTATGGAGCTAACTATGGCTACACCTTC.

The chain uses TRBV5-4 and TRBJ1-1; D is unresolved. Trimming removed 0 bases from V and 1 base from J, with 7 bases in between. Germline assignment: CDR1 SGHNT and CDR2 YYREEE (reference sequence). The CDR3 length is 14 residues. The CDR3 nucleotides read TGTGCCAGCAGCTTGGCGCCGGGGAACACTGAAGCTTTCTTT. Its protein product is CASSLAPGNTEAFF. The full variable domain, in which reference TRBV5-4 and TRBJ1-1 provide the parts outside the CDR3, is ETGVTQSPTHLIKTRGQQVTLRCSSQSGHNTVSWYQQALGQGPQFIFQYYREEENGRGNFPPRFSGLQFPNYSSELNVNALELDDSALYLCASSLAPGNTEAFFGQGTRLTVV.

The chain carries TRBV9 and TRBJ2-7; 12 bases fit TRBD2. J was trimmed by 4 bases and V by 5 bases; bases with no gene match: 4. Germline CDR1 reads SGDLS; CDR2 reads YYNGEE. This CDR3 spans 14 amino acids. CDR3 nucleotide sequence: TGTGCCAGCAGTGCCACTAGCGGGGGGTACGAGCAGTACTTC. It yields the protein CASSATSGGYEQYF. Full variable domain (outside the CDR3, taken from reference TRBV9 and TRBJ2-7): DSGVTQTPKHLITATGQRVTLRCSPRSGDLSVYWYQQSLDQGLQFLIQYYNGEERAKGNILERFSAQQFPDLHSELNLSSLELGDSALYFCASSATSGGYEQYFGPGTRLTVT.

The chain links TRBV7-9 to TRBJ1-1; D is possibly TRBD1 (6 bases). With 5 bases removed from V and 1 base from J, the gap between germline ends came to 11 bases. Per germline, CDR1 SEHNR and CDR2 FQNEAQ (reference sequence). There are 14 residues in the CDR3. The CDR3 DNA sequence: TGTGCCAGCAGCGCCTGGGACAAGAACACTGAAGCTTTCTTT. Its protein product is CASSAWDKNTEAFF.

The V call is TRBV19, the J call TRBJ1-1; maybe TRBD1 (6 bases). V was clipped by 3 bases and J by 0 bases, with 11 bases between them. Germline V gives CDR1 LNHDA, CDR2 SQIVND (reference sequence). The CDR3 totals 15 residues. CDR3 region: CASSITGRLNTEAFF. CDR3 DNA sequence: TGTGCCAGTAGTATCACAGGGCGATTGAACACTGAAGCTTTCTTT.

The chain recombines TRBV19 with TRBJ1-1; 7 bases agree with TRBD1. The CDR3 has 10 residues. Germline V gene data show CDR1 as LNHDA and CDR2 as SQIVND (reference sequence). V was clipped by 7 bases and J by 11 bases; unmatched bases: 4. This CDR3 is CASMDRRAFF. CDR3 coding DNA: TGTGCCAGTATGGACAGGAGGGCTTTCTTT.

The gene calls are TRBV18 and TRBJ2-3, with 7 bases fitting TRBD2. Germline V gene data show CDR1 as KGHSH and CDR2 as LQKENI. V was pared by 2 bases and J by 2 bases, with 4 bases of the junction left unmatched. The CDR3 runs 15 residues. The CDR3 DNA is TGTGCCAGCTCACCAACGGGGGGATACACAGATACGCAGTATTTT. Encoded protein: CASSPTGGYTDTQYF.

V is TRBV4-1 and J is TRBJ2-7; 7 positions agree with TRBD1. The ends lost 5 bases at V and 0 bases at J; junction bases unmatched: 10. The CDR3 runs 16 residues. The germline V gene encodes CDR1 MGHRA and CDR2 YSYEKL. DNA of the CDR3: TGCGCCAGCAGCTATCGGACAGGACAAAACTCCTACGAGCAGTACTTC. Its translation: CASSYRTGQNSYEQYF.

J is TRBJ1-2 and V is TRBV23-1, with D possibly matching TRBD1 (5 bases). TRBV23-1 is noted as an ORF with a role that remains uncertain. V gave up 3 bases and J gave up 8 bases, with 19 bases separating them. The CDR3 runs to 15 residues. The CDR3 spells CASSQSFGGRWGYTF. CDR3 sequence (DNA): TGCGCCAGCAGTCAGTCGTTCGGGGGTAGGTGGGGCTACACCTTC.

The chain employs TRBV10-3 and TRBJ2-3; 7 nucleotides align to TRBD1. Germline trimming cut 2 bases from V and 5 bases from J; bases unmatched to any gene: 7. Germline V gives CDR1 ENHRY, CDR2 SYGVKD. The CDR3 sequence is 15 residues long. This CDR3 is CAISEPTGAVDTQYF. The CDR3 DNA follows: TGTGCCATCAGTGAGCCAACAGGGGCCGTAGATACGCAGTATTTT.

The V gene is TRBV7-2, the J gene TRBJ2-3; 12 nucleotides agree with TRBD2. This CDR3 region has 16 residues. The V segment lost 5 bases and the J segment 0 bases; nucleotides outside the gene matches: 3. CDR1 is SGHTA, CDR2 FQGNSA, per germline. The CDR3 protein is CASSPGLAGSTDTQYF. The CDR3 nucleotides are TGTGCCAGCAGCCCGGGACTAGCGGGTAGCACAGATACGCAGTATTTT.

The V gene is TRBV15, the J gene TRBJ2-3; the match to TRBD2 covers 11 bases. The V segment lost 5 bases and the J segment 2 bases; nucleotides outside the gene matches: 6. Germline V gene data show CDR1 as LNHNV and CDR2 as YYDKDF (reference sequence). The CDR3 covers 16 residues. The CDR3 loop is CATSLRLAGTTDTQYF. The CDR3 nucleotides are TGTGCCACCAGCTTGCGACTAGCGGGGACCACAGATACGCAGTATTTT.

The V call is TRBV19, the J call TRBJ1-3; the D is unclear. Trimming cost V 8 bases and J 3 bases, with 11 bases left between them. The CDR3 runs 13 residues. Germline V gene lookup returns CDR1 LNHDA and CDR2 SQIVND (reference sequence). CDR3 loop: CASGSGIGNTIYF. The CDR3 DNA is TGTGCCAGTGGGTCAGGTATTGGAAACACCATATATTTT.

This chain connects TRBV2 to TRBJ1-2; 8 nucleotides align to TRBD1. CDR3 length: 16 residues. V was clipped by 5 bases and J by 4 bases; unmatched bases: 12. Germline V lookup: CDR1 SNHLY, CDR2 FYNNEI. In nucleotides, the CDR3 is TGTGCCAGCAGTTTCGATCAGGGGGCTCGGAGCTATGGCTACACCTTC. Translation gives CASSFDQGARSYGYTF.

As for this clone: One junction end disagrees with the germline gene, perhaps due to a read error. This chain links TRBV18 with TRBJ2-7; no clear D gene. CDR3 length equals 15 residues. From germline, CDR1 is KGHSH and CDR2 LQKENI. CDR3 protein: CASSPQYRVKVLQYF. For the CDR3, the DNA is TGTGCCAGCTCTCCACAGTACCGGGTAAAGGTATTGCAGTACTTC. Together with reference TRBV18 and TRBJ2-7, the CDR3 gives the full variable domain: NAGVMQNPRHLVRRRGQEARLRCSPMKGHSHVYWYRQLPEEGLKFMVYLQKENIIDESGMPKERFSAEFPKEGPSILRIQQVVRGDSAAYFCASSPQYRVKVLQYFGPGTRLTVT.

A single count supports this clone. This CDR3 is CASSTPAGDEQFF. CDR3 nucleotide sequence: TGTGCCAGTAGTACCCCCGCGGGGGATGAGCAGTTCTTC. The rearrangement uses TRBV19 and TRBJ2-1; 7 bases are a match to TRBD2. This CDR3 is built from 13 residues. The germline CDR1 and CDR2 sequences are LNHDA and SQIVND (reference sequence). J was trimmed by 8 bases and V by 4 bases; bases with no gene match: 5.

The genes are TRBV7-2 and TRBJ2-7; 7 bases are shared with TRBD1. V gave up 6 bases and J gave up 5 bases; unmatched junction bases: 13. The length of the CDR3 is 15 residues. The germline V gene has CDR1 SGHTA and CDR2 FQGNSA. CDR3 in amino acids: CASRSTGDPLNEQYF. The CDR3 nucleotides are TGTGCCAGCAGGTCCACAGGGGACCCCCTGAACGAGCAGTACTTC. The whole variable domain, filled in from reference TRBV7-2 and TRBJ2-7, reads GAGVSQSPSNKVTEKGKDVELRCDPISGHTALYWYRQSLGQGLEFLIYFQGNSAPDKSGLPSDRFSAERTGGSVSTLTIQRTQQEDSAVYLCASRSTGDPLNEQYFGPGTRLTVT.